The rows below give T cell receptor beta chains drawn from one sample of a study of blood T cell repertoires in COVID-19. Profiled with immunoSEQ multiplex PCR; TCRdb holds only in-frame clones, not every one. Counted here are around 500,000 clones, around nine tenths occurring once; the ten biggest clones make up 1.5% to 2%. Material: PBMCs or T cells enriched from blood (not recorded which). The origin of the receptors is a woman aged 40 to 55 who had recovered from COVID-19. Both conserved end residues are part of each CDR3. D genes are given only for firm matches. A clone size is listed for some rows: how often the clone was seen (once, few, many), or a class if it is expanded.

j_gene | v_gene | d_gene | len | abundance | CDR3aa | CDR3nt
TRBJ1-5 | TRBV10-3 | TRBD1 | 14 | . | CAISDRGGNQPQHF | TGTGCCATCAGCGACAGGGGGGGAAATCAGCCCCAGCATTTT
TRBJ2-1 | TRBV7-2 | . | 16 | . | CASSFRSGGLRNEQFF | TGTGCCAGCAGCTTCCGCAGTGGCGGCCTCCGGAATGAGCAGTTCTTC
TRBJ2-3 | TRBV24-1 | TRBD2 | 18 | . | CATSDLPAGVSSTDTQYF | TGTGCCACCAGTGATTTGCCAGCGGGAGTCTCTAGCACAGATACGCAGTATTTT
TRBJ1-1 | TRBV12-3/TRBV12-4 | . | 13 | . | CASSPPQGTEAFF | TGTGCCAGCAGTCCCCCTCAGGGCACTGAAGCTTTCTTT
TRBJ2-3 | TRBV4-2 | . | 15 | . | CASSQDPLLTDTQYF | TGTGCCAGCAGCCAAGATCCACTGCTCACAGATACGCAGTATTTT
TRBJ2-7 | TRBV13 | TRBD1 | 16 | . | CASTGTGGSSSYEQYF | TGTGCCAGCACCGGGACAGGGGGCTCCAGCTCCTACGAGCAGTACTTC
TRBJ1-2 | TRBV19 | TRBD1 | 16 | . | CASAYTPGQGSDGYTF | TGTGCCAGTGCATATACGCCGGGACAGGGTTCGGATGGCTACACCTTC
TRBJ1-4 | TRBV4-1 | . | 15 | . | CASSQENRENEKLFF | TGCGCCAGCAGCCAAGAGAACAGGGAGAATGAAAAACTGTTTTTT
TRBJ1-1 | TRBV18 | TRBD1 | 16 | . | CASSQNHRQGGTEAFF | TGTGCCAGCTCACAAAACCACAGACAGGGGGGGACTGAAGCTTTCTTT
TRBJ2-3 | TRBV5-6 | . | 15 | . | CASSLGLPSTDTQYF | TGTGCCAGCAGCTTGGGTCTACCTAGCACAGATACGCAGTATTTT
TRBJ1-1 | TRBV19 | TRBD1 | 14 | . | CASSVTYDRGEAFF | TGTGCCAGTAGTGTCACCTACGACAGGGGAGAAGCTTTCTTT
TRBJ1-2 | TRBV27 | TRBD1 | 16 | . | CASSLLGQGTNYGYTF | TGTGCCAGCAGTTTATTGGGACAGGGTACTAACTATGGCTACACCTTC
TRBJ2-5 | TRBV4-2 | . | 20 | . | CASSHSKEVVERYFQETQYF | TGTGCCAGCAGCCACAGTAAAGAGGTGGTTGAGCGGTATTTCCAAGAGACCCAGTACTTC
TRBJ2-1 | TRBV11-2 | . | 14 | . | CASSLDGGAGEQFF | TGTGCCAGCAGCTTAGATGGGGGGGCCGGGGAGCAGTTCTTC
TRBJ2-7 | TRBV11-2 | TRBD2 | 16 | few | CASSAQSGRVPYEQYF | TGTGCCAGCAGCGCCCAGAGCGGGAGGGTGCCCTACGAGCAGTACTTC
TRBJ1-1 | TRBV7-2 | . | 13 | . | CASSLKDRDEAFF | TGTGCCAGCAGCTTAAAGGATCGGGATGAAGCTTTCTTT
TRBJ1-2 | TRBV2 | . | 12 | few | CASLLESYGYTF | TGTGCCAGTCTATTAGAATCATATGGCTACACCTTC
TRBJ2-5 | TRBV4-2 | TRBD2 | 15 | many | CATGPLAGGPETQYF | TGTGCCACAGGTCCTCTAGCGGGAGGTCCGGAGACCCAGTACTTC
TRBJ2-1 | TRBV11-2 | TRBD1 | 19 | . | CASSTDPETTGSSYNEQFF | TGTGCCAGCAGCACCGACCCGGAGACGACAGGGAGCTCCTACAATGAGCAGTTCTTC
TRBJ2-2 | TRBV3-1/TRBV3-2 | . | 16 | . | CASSLAPTPNTGELFF | TGTGCCAGCAGCCTAGCCCCAACGCCCAACACCGGGGAGCTGTTTTTT
TRBJ2-1 | TRBV30 | TRBD1 | 15 | . | CAWSSGQGARNEQFF | TGTGCCTGGAGCTCGGGACAGGGGGCGCGGAATGAGCAGTTCTTC
TRBJ1-2 | TRBV9 | TRBD1 | 15 | . | CASSVKGQGVQGYTF | TGTGCCAGCAGCGTAAAGGGGCAGGGGGTACAGGGCTACACCTTC
TRBJ2-3 | TRBV19 | TRBD2 | 15 | . | CASSTLAGVADTQYF | TGTGCCAGTAGTACCCTAGCGGGAGTGGCAGATACGCAGTATTTT
TRBJ2-5 | TRBV7-9 | . | 12 | . | CASRSAGETQYF | TGTGCCAGCCGCTCCGCGGGAGAGACCCAGTACTTC
TRBJ2-2 | TRBV25-1 | . | 14 | few | CASRGSGNTGELFF | TGTGCCAGCAGGGGTAGCGGGAACACCGGGGAGCTGTTTTTT
TRBJ2-3 | TRBV18 | TRBD2 | 16 | . | CASSPAAGGPSDTQYF | TGTGCCAGCTCACCAGCGGCGGGAGGGCCCTCAGATACGCAGTATTTT
TRBJ2-1 | TRBV19 | TRBD2 | 15 | . | CASREGLAGGNEQFF | TGTGCCAGTAGAGAAGGACTAGCGGGAGGCAATGAGCAGTTCTTC
TRBJ2-2 | TRBV9 | . | 15 | . | CASSVEGLNTGELFF | TGTGCCAGCAGCGTAGAGGGGTTGAACACCGGGGAGCTGTTTTTT
TRBJ2-2 | TRBV6-5 | . | 15 | . | CASSLALSNTGELFF | TGTGCCAGCAGTCTTGCTCTATCGAACACCGGGGAGCTGTTTTTT
TRBJ1-6 | TRBV28 | . | 20 | . | CASRPHSGTGTIPYNSPLHF | TGTGCCAGCAGACCTCATTCGGGCACCGGGACTATACCCTATAATTCACCCCTCCACTTT